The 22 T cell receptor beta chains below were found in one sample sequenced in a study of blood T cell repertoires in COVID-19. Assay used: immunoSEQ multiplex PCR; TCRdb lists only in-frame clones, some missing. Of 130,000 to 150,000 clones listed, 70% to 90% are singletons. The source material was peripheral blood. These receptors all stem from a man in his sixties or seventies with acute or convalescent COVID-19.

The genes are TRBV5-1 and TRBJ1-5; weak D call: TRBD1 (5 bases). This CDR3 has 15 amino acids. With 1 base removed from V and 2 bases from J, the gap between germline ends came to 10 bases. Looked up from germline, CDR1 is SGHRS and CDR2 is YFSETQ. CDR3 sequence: CASSLQGGGNQPQHF. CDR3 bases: TGCGCCAGCAGCTTGCAGGGCGGGGGCAATCAGCCCCAGCATTTT.

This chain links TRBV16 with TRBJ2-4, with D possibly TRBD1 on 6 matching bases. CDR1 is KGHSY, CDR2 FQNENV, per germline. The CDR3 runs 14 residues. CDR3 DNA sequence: TGTGCTCTTGGGGGCCCAGTAGCCAAAAACATTCAGTACTTC. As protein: CALGGPVAKNIQYF.

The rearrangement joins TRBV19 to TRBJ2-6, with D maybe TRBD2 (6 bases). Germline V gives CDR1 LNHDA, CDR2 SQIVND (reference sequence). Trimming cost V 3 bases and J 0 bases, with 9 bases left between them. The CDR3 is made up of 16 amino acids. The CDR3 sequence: CASSIGGFSGANVLTF. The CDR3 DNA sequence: TGTGCCAGTAGTATCGGGGGATTCTCTGGGGCCAACGTCCTGACTTTC.

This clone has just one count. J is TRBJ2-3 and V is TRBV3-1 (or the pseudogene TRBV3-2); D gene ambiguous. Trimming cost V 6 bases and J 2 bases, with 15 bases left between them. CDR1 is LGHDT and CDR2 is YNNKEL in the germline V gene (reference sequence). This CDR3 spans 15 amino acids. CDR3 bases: TGTGCCAGCAGGTCAGACTCGTTAAACACAGATACGCAGTATTTT. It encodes CASRSDSLNTDTQYF.

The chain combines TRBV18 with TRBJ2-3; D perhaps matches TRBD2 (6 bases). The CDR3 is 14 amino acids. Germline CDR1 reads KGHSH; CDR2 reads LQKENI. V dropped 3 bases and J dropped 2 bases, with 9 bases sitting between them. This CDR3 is CASSPRDFTDTQYF. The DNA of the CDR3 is TGTGCCAGCTCACCCCGGGACTTCACAGATACGCAGTATTTT. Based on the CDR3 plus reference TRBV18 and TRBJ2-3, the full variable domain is NAGVMQNPRHLVRRRGQEARLRCSPMKGHSHVYWYRQLPEEGLKFMVYLQKENIIDESGMPKERFSAEFPKEGPSILRIQQVVRGDSAAYFCASSPRDFTDTQYFGPGTRLTVL.

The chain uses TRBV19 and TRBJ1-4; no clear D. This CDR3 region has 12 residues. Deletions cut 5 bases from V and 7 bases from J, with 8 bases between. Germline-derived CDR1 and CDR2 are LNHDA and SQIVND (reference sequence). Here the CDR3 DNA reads TGTGCCAGTAGTCCCCTCGGTGAAAAACTGTTTTTT. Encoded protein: CASSPLGEKLFF.

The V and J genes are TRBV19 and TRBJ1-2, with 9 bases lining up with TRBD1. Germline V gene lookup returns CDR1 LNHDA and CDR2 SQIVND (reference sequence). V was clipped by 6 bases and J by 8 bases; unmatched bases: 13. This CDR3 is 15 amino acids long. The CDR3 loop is CASRLGQGMGAGYTF. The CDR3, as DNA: TGTGCCAGTAGGCTGGGACAGGGAATGGGAGCGGGCTACACCTTC.

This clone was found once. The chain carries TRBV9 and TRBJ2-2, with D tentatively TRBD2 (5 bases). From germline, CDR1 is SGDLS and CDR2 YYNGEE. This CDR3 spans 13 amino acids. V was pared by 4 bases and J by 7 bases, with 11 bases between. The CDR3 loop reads CASSPMGVGELFF. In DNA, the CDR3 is TGTGCCAGCAGCCCCATGGGAGTCGGGGAGCTGTTTTTT.

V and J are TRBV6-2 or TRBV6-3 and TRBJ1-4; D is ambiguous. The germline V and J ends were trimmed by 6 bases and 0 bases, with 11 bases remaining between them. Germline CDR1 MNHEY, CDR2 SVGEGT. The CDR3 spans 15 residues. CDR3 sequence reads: CASSLTGSTNEKLFF. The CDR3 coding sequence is TGTGCCAGCAGCCTTACGGGTTCAACTAATGAAAAACTGTTTTTT.

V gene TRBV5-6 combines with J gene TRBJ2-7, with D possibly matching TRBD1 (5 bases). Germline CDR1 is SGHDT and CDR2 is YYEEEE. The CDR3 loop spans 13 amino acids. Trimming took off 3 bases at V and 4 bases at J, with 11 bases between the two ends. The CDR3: CASSSVQGYEQYF. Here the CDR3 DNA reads TGTGCCAGCAGCTCGGTGCAGGGATACGAGCAGTACTTC.

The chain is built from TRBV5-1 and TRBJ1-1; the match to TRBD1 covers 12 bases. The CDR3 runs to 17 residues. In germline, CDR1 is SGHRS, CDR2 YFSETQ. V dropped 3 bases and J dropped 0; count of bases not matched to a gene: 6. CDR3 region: CASSSTGTGGLNTEAFF. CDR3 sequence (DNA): TGCGCCAGCAGCTCAACCGGGACAGGGGGCTTGAACACTGAAGCTTTCTTT.

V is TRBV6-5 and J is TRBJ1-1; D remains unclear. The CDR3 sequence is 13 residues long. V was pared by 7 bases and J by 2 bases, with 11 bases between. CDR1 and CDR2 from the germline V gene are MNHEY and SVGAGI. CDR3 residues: CASTSQVNTEAFF. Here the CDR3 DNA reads TGTGCCAGCACGTCCCAGGTTAACACTGAAGCTTTCTTT.

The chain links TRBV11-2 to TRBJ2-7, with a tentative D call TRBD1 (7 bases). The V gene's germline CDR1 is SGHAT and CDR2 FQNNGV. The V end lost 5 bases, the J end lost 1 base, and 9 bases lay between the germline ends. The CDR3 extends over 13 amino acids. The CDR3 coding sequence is TGTGCCAGCAGCCAGGGGGGTTCCTACGAGCAGTACTTC. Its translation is CASSQGGSYEQYF.

This CDR3 is CASSFQGVQETQYF. Written as DNA, the CDR3 is TGCGCCAGCAGCTTTCAGGGGGTCCAAGAGACCCAGTACTTC. The chain uses TRBV5-1 and TRBJ2-5; 7 bases align to TRBD1. Looked up from germline, CDR1 is SGHRS and CDR2 is YFSETQ. This CDR3 comprises 14 residues. The V segment lost 2 bases and the J segment 1 base; nucleotides outside the gene matches: 2.

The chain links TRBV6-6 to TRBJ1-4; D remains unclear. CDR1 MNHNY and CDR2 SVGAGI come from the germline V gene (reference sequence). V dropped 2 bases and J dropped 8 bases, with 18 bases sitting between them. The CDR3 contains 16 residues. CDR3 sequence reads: CASSYLAARRGEKLFF. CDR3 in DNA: TGTGCCAGCAGTTACCTGGCCGCTCGAAGAGGAGAAAAACTGTTTTTT.

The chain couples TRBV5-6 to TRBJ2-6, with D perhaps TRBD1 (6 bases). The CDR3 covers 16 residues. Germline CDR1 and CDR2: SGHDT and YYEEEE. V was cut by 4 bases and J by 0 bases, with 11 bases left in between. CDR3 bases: TGTGCCAGCAGCGGGGGACAACTCTCTGGGGCCAACGTCCTGACTTTC. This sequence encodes CASSGGQLSGANVLTF.

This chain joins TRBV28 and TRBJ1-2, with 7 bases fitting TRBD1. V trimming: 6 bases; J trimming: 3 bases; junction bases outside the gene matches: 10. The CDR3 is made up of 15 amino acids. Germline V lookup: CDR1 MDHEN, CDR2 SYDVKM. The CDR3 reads CASSPGRDSYYGYTF. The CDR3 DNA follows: TGTGCCAGCAGCCCAGGCCGGGACAGCTACTATGGCTACACCTTC.

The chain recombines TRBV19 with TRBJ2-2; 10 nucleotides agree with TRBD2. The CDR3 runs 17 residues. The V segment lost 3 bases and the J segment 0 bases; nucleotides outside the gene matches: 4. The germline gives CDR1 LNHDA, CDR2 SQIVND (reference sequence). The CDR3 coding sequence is TGTGCCAGTAGTATTATCGGACTAGCGGCGAACACCGGGGAGCTGTTTTTT. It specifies CASSIIGLAANTGELFF.

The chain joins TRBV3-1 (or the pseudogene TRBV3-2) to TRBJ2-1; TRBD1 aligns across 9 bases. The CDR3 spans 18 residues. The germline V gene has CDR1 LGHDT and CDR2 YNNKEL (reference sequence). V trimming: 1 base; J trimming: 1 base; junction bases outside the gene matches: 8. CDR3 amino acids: CASSQGVLGTGSYNEQFF. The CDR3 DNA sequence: TGTGCCAGCAGCCAAGGGGTGCTCGGGACAGGGTCCTACAATGAGCAGTTCTTC.

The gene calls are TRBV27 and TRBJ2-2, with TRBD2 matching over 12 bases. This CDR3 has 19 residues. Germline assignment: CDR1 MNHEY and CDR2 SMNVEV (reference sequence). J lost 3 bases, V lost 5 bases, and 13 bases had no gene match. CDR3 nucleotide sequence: TGTGCCAGCAGTAGGGGGCTAGCGGGAGGGCCGGGGGACACCGGGGAGCTGTTTTTT. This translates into CASSRGLAGGPGDTGELFF.

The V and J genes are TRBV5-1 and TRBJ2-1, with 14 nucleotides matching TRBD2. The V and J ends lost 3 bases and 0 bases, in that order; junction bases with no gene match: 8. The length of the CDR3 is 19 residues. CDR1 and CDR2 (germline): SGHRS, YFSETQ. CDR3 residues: CASSSYRLAGGSSYNEQFF. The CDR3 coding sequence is TGCGCCAGCAGCTCCTACCGACTAGCGGGGGGGAGCTCCTACAATGAGCAGTTCTTC.

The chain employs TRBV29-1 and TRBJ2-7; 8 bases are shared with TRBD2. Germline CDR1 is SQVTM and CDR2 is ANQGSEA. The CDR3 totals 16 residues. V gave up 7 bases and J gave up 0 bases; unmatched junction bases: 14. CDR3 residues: CSGGGHWRGSSYEQYF. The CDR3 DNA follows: TGCAGCGGCGGGGGGCACTGGCGGGGGAGCTCCTACGAGCAGTACTTC.